This entry concerns a single TCR beta chain. Its cognate antigen has yet to be identified. One base away there is no much larger clone; base qualities are not given. The library was prepared using the immunoSEQ multiplex PCR assay. Alongside multiparametric flow cytometry, deep sequencing of rearranged TCR beta loci was used to profile the T cell repertoires. The table was pulled from immuneACCESS by TCRdb, which kept in-frame rearrangements only. Such tables lose some clones; where checked, under half of the loss comes from unresolved V genes, and the rest has no known cause. The sample includes 29,000 or so clones, with approximately 86% observed a single time. Clones ranked in the top ten supply 45% to 50% of the sample. The sample comes from a study of lymphopenia after photon versus proton radiotherapy (dated by TCRdb to between 2019 and 2020). Concerning the study at large: Photon and proton radiation therapy were compared by the study for their immunological effects in patients with gastrointestinal tumors who developed high-grade lymphopenia. The goal of the study was to describe how the two radiation modalities differ in their effects on the immune system. The cohort comprised 20 patients with gastrointestinal tumors who received either photon or proton therapy and then developed lymphopenia. The study at large found these results: Across the cohort, among patients who died, a greater drop in TCR diversity after the nadir was inversely correlated with overall survival time. After the lymphocyte count nadir, oligoclonal expansion, especially of CD8+ Temra cells, was observed in photon-treated repertoires, and the drop in diversity was driven by this expansion. Relative stability during treatment was observed in proton-treated patients, whereas loss of naive T cells and TCR diversity and gain of effector/memory populations were observed in photon-treated patients. The authors looked at the survival association only in patients who died, and they framed better survival with proton therapy as a possibility rather than a demonstrated result.

The germline V gene yields SGHTA for CDR1 and FQGNSA for CDR2. Its CDR3 holds 15 amino acids, cysteine through phenylalanine. The only DNA kept is the CDR3, 45 bases in frame from the first base. The V end loses 5 bases and the J end loses 7 bases, and a stretch of 18 bases separates them. The sequences come from peripheral blood, collected from a patient treated with proton-based radiotherapy. The receptor was derived from a woman in her fifties or sixties with cholangiocarcinoma. Some clones in this sample may be carry-over from other donors' samples. Rearrangement joined TRBV7-2 to TRBJ1-5; the D gene lacks a confident call. The CDR3 region has the sequence CASSPRGLQPQPQHF. The sequenced DNA: TGTGCCAGCAGCCCGCGGGGTCTGCAGCCCCAGCCCCAGCATTTT. The full variable domain, completed from the reference TRBV7-2 and TRBJ1-5 proteins outside the CDR3, reads GAGVSQSPSNKVTEKGKDVELRCDPISGHTALYWYRQSLGQGLEFLIYFQGNSAPDKSGLPSDRFSAERTGGSVSTLTIQRTQQEDSAVYLCASSPRGLQPQPQHFGDGTRLSIL.